These T cell receptor beta chains were read from a single sample in a study of shared clonotypes between healthy human individuals. Measured with immunoSEQ multiplex PCR; TCRdb has only the in-frame clones, and not every one. Altogether roughly 2 million clones are present, around 96% being singletons, with the ten largest covering 0.85% to 1.3%. Material for sequencing was naive CD8+ T cells sorted from blood. The source is a young man in good health. CDR3s include the opening cysteine and the closing phenylalanine or tryptophan. D genes are given only for firm matches. The listing skips clone size in some rows; elsewhere it reads once, few, many or a size class.

TRBD1	TRBV5-6	TRBJ2-7	.	TGTGCCAGCAGCTCGGACAGGGGGCACTACGAGCAGTACTTC	CASSSDRGHYEQYF
.	TRBV6-1	TRBJ1-2	few	TGTGCCAGCAGTTTGACAGTCTATGGCTACACCTTC	CASSLTVYGYTF
.	TRBV28	TRBJ1-1	.	TGTGCCAGCAGTTTGGGGTGGGGAGGGAACACTGAAGCTTTCTTT	CASSLGWGGNTEAFF
.	TRBV30	TRBJ2-7	.	TGTGCCTGGAGTGTTCCAGGGGTGTACGAGCAGTACTTC	CAWSVPGVYEQYF
.	TRBV30	TRBJ2-2	.	TGTGCCTGGAGTGTACTCCCTTTTGGGGGAACCGGGGAGCTGTTTTTT	CAWSVLPFGGTGELFF
.	TRBV28	TRBJ1-4	.	TGTGCCAGCAGTTTGCGCGGGAAGTCTAATGAAAAACTGTTTTTT	CASSLRGKSNEKLFF
.	TRBV27	TRBJ1-2	.	TGTGCCAGCAGTCCGTTGGGGTACAACTATGGCTACACCTTC	CASSPLGYNYGYTF
.	TRBV7-9	TRBJ1-1	.	TGTGCCAGCAGGGATGGACAGACTGAAGCTTTCTTT	CASRDGQTEAFF
TRBD1	TRBV9	TRBJ2-7	.	TGTGCCAGCAGCGTAGGGGGACAGGGACCCTACGAGCAGTACTTC	CASSVGGQGPYEQYF
TRBD2	TRBV28	TRBJ2-1	many	TGTGCCAGCAGTTTATGGACGGCGGGGGACCTCAACAATGAGCAGTTCTTC	CASSLWTAGDLNNEQFF
.	TRBV13	TRBJ2-7	few	TGTGCCAGCAGCTTAGAGGGGGGAGCCTACGAGCAGTACTTC	CASSLEGGAYEQYF
.	TRBV27	TRBJ1-5	.	TGTGCCAGCGGCCCCGCGGAGCCCCAGCATTTT	CASGPAEPQHF
.	TRBV5-6	TRBJ2-7	.	TGTGCCAGCAGCTTGGGTCCGCTCTACGAGCAGTACTTC	CASSLGPLYEQYF
.	TRBV6-5	TRBJ1-3	.	TGTGCCAGCAGTTACACAGGATTCCAAGGCACCATATATTTT	CASSYTGFQGTIYF
.	TRBV19	TRBJ2-1	.	TGTGCCAGTAGTAGAGACACTAGCTCTAGTATTGAGCAGTTCTTC	CASSRDTSSSIEQFF
TRBD1	TRBV5-4	TRBJ2-7	few	TGTGCCAGCAGCTTGAGGGACAGCTACGAGCAGTACTTC	CASSLRDSYEQYF
TRBD1	TRBV28	TRBJ1-4	.	TGTGCCAGCAGCTACAGACAGGGGGCAGAGGGGGGCGAAAAACTGTTTTTT	CASSYRQGAEGGEKLFF
TRBD1	TRBV30	TRBJ2-3	.	TGTGCCTGGAGTGGGGGACAGGGAACAGATACGCAGTATTTT	CAWSGGQGTDTQYF
.	TRBV5-1	TRBJ2-6	.	TGCGCCAGCAGCTTGGGGAGGCTGGACGTCCTGACTTTC	CASSLGRLDVLTF
.	TRBV9	TRBJ1-3	.	TGTGCCAGCAGCCCACAGGGCCTTGACGGAAACACCATATATTTT	CASSPQGLDGNTIYF
.	TRBV13	TRBJ2-1	.	TGTGCCAGCAGCCCAGGCAGGGAGGATGAGCAGTTCTTC	CASSPGREDEQFF
TRBD1	TRBV15	TRBJ2-3	.	TGTGCCACCAGCAGAGCCGACAGGGCATGGGATACGCAGTATTTT	CATSRADRAWDTQYF
TRBD1	TRBV5-6	TRBJ2-7	.	TGTGCCAGCAGCTTGATACAGGGGGCTTTCTACGAGCAGTACTTC	CASSLIQGAFYEQYF
.	TRBV4-1	TRBJ2-7	.	TGCGCCAGCAGCCAAGGGGAAGGCGAATACGAGCAGTACTTC	CASSQGEGEYEQYF
.	TRBV19	TRBJ1-6	.	TGTGCCAGTAGTAAGCAGGGACCTTCAGCCCTCCACTTT	CASSKQGPSALHF
TRBD2	TRBV7-9	TRBJ2-3	.	TGTGCCACCCTACTAGCGGGGGGCCTAGATACGCAGTATTTT	CATLLAGGLDTQYF
.	TRBV5-6	TRBJ1-1	.	TGTGCCAGCAGCTTGGCAGTTAGGGGGAACACTGAAGCTTTCTTT	CASSLAVRGNTEAFF
.	TRBV7-9	TRBJ2-3	.	TGTGCCAGCAGCTTAGCATCTACAGATACGCAGTATTTT	CASSLASTDTQYF
.	TRBV5-6	TRBJ1-2	.	TGTGCCAGCAGCTTGGTGGAGGGAGAGGACATCTTC	CASSLVEGEDIF
TRBD1	TRBV13	TRBJ1-2	few	TGTGCCAGCAGCTTAGGACAGGGGAGAGATGGCTACACCTTC	CASSLGQGRDGYTF
.	TRBV4-3	TRBJ1-2	.	TGCGCCAGCAGCCAAGGAACCGGGACCACCGATAATGGCTACACCTTC	CASSQGTGTTDNGYTF
.	TRBV6-6	TRBJ1-1	.	TGTGCCAGCAGTTATGGGGTTTCGGGGACTGAAGCTTTCTTT	CASSYGVSGTEAFF
TRBD2	TRBV4-1	TRBJ2-2	.	TGCGCCAGCAGCCAGACAGCGGGGGCCAACACCGGGGAGCTGTTTTTT	CASSQTAGANTGELFF
TRBD1	TRBV7-8	TRBJ2-7	.	TGTGCCAGCAGCTCTGCGGGGACAGGGTCCTACGAGCAGTACTTC	CASSSAGTGSYEQYF
TRBD2	TRBV7-8	TRBJ2-1	.	TGTGCCAGCAGCTTAACGGGAGGCTCCTACAATGAGCAGTTCTTC	CASSLTGGSYNEQFF
.	TRBV27	TRBJ2-2	.	TGTGCCAGCAGTCACCAGTACACCGGGGAGCTGTTTTTT	CASSHQYTGELFF
TRBD2	TRBV7-8	TRBJ2-7	.	TGTGCCAGCAGCTTAGCTAGCGGGGCTTCCTACGAGCAGTACTTC	CASSLASGASYEQYF
.	TRBV7-8	TRBJ2-7	.	TGTGCCAGCAGCTCCCGCGGAATAGTACTGACGGGGGGCTTTGCGTCCTACGAGCAGTACTTC	CASSSRGIVLTGGFASYEQYF
TRBD2	TRBV7-8	TRBJ2-2	.	TGTGCCAGCAGCATCGGACTAGCGGGAGCCGCCGGGGAGCTGTTTTTT	CASSIGLAGAAGELFF
TRBD2	TRBV4-1	TRBJ2-1	.	TGCGCCAGCAGCCCCCTGACTAGCGGGATAGGTGAGCAGTTCTTC	CASSPLTSGIGEQFF
TRBD2	TRBV4-1	TRBJ2-3	.	TGCGCCAGCAGCCAAGTTCTCGCTAGCGGGGGGATGAATACGCAGTATTTT	CASSQVLASGGMNTQYF